Listed here are 31 T cell receptor beta chains from one sample, sequenced in a study of T-cell memory formation after mild COVID-19. TCRdb analysed the 5' RACE reads with MiXCR anew, one entry per CDR3 protein. The sample includes fewer than 110,000 distinct CDR3 sequences, approximately 15% of them seen just once. Sequencing used PBMCs or a T cell subset sorted from them (not recorded which). The receptors were gathered from a man aged 18 to 30 who had mild COVID-19 (a few samples of this study predate the infection). Cell type and time point are not known.

The chain has TRBV28 and TRBJ2-5, with a tentative D call TRBD1 (5 bases). The germline V gene has CDR1 MDHEN and CDR2 SYDVKM. The CDR3 has 17 amino acids. Trimming stripped 3 bases from V and 3 bases from J, with 20 bases between. The CDR3 is CASSFSQGSPQKETQYF. The CDR3 DNA follows: TGTGCCAGCAGTTTCAGCCAGGGTAGCCCCCAGAAAGAGACCCAGTACTTC.

Only a few counts were recorded for this clonotype. The chain joins TRBV6-5 to TRBJ2-7; 8 bases agree with TRBD1. The V and J ends lost 2 bases and 5 bases, in that order; junction bases with no gene match: 5. This CDR3 contains 14 residues. Germline CDR1 reads MNHEY; CDR2 reads SVGAGI. The CDR3 here is CASSYGDRRDEQYF. The CDR3 DNA reads as TGTGCCAGCAGTTACGGGGACAGGAGGGACGAGCAGTACTTC.

This chain joins TRBV20-1 and TRBJ1-2; tentative D call: TRBD1 (5 bases). This CDR3 has 14 amino acids. Germline V gene lookup returns CDR1 DFQATT and CDR2 SNEGSKA (reference sequence). V was shortened by 8 bases and J by 6 bases, with 22 bases between the two germline ends. CDR3 region: CSPTLGQGVNGYTF. The CDR3 DNA reads TGCAGTCCGACCCTGGGGCAGGGAGTCAATGGCTACACCTTC.

There are many counts of this clonotype. The CDR3 bases are TGTGCCAGCAGCTTAGTGACGGGGGGGCCGCGGGAGACCCAGTACTTC. Encoded protein: CASSLVTGGPRETQYF. This chain joins TRBV7-8 and TRBJ2-5, with 8 bases fitting TRBD2. Germline V gene data show CDR1 as SGHVS and CDR2 as FQNEAQ. V lost 1 base and J lost 5; bases outside the gene matches: 9. The CDR3 contains 16 residues.

The chain links TRBV9 to TRBJ2-3; a possible D gene is TRBD2 (6 bases). CDR1 and CDR2 from the germline V gene are SGDLS and YYNGEE. V lost 7 bases and J 2 bases, leaving 14 bases between the germline ends. The CDR3 length is 14 residues. For the CDR3, the DNA is TGTGCCAGCTCCCTGGAGGGGCCCACAGATACGCAGTATTTT. Residues: CASSLEGPTDTQYF.

This clonotype has at least ten counts. The rearrangement links TRBV27 to TRBJ1-1; D gene ambiguous. CDR3 size: 13 residues. Germline loops: CDR1 MNHEY, CDR2 SMNVEV (reference sequence). Trimming cost V 2 bases and J 3 bases, with 7 bases left between them. As DNA, the CDR3 is TGTGCCAGCAGTTTACGGGGTGACACTGAAGCTTTCTTT. As protein: CASSLRGDTEAFF.

The sample holds a few counts of this clonotype. The rearrangement uses TRBV5-6 and TRBJ1-1; D call uncertain. This CDR3 region has 14 residues. Trimming shortened V by 3 bases and J by 0 bases, and 9 bases separated the two germline ends. Germline CDR1 SGHDT, CDR2 YYEEEE. The CDR3 DNA is TGTGCCAGCAGCTCCTACTTTGTGAACACTGAAGCTTTCTTT. This codes for CASSSYFVNTEAFF.

This clonotype was counted only a few times. The chain combines TRBV10-3 with TRBJ1-2; D not certain. There are 16 residues in the CDR3. The germline gives CDR1 ENHRY, CDR2 SYGVKD. Trimming stripped 0 bases from V and 7 bases from J, with 18 bases between. CDR3 nucleotide sequence: TGTGCCATCAGTGAGTCGAACGTAGGGAGGTGGAGTGGCTACACCTTC. Protein sequence: CAISESNVGRWSGYTF.

For the CDR3, the DNA is TGTGCCAGCAGCTTAGTGTACTATGGCTACACCTTC. The encoded protein is CASSLVYYGYTF. The chain joins TRBV7-2 to TRBJ1-2, with no clear D. CDR3 length: 12 residues. V lost 1 base, J lost 3 bases, and 3 bases lay in between. Germline V gene sequence: CDR1 SGHTA, CDR2 FQGNSA.

The rearrangement uses TRBV29-1 and TRBJ2-3; 8 nucleotides agree with TRBD2. Germline loops: CDR1 SQVTM, CDR2 ANQGSEA. V lost 7 bases to trimming and J lost 4 bases; unmatched junction nucleotides: 4. The CDR3 runs 12 residues. The CDR3 region has the DNA TGCAGCGCCGGACTAGCCTCAGATACGCAGTATTTT. It specifies CSAGLASDTQYF.

This clonotype was seen more than once but under ten times. The V call is TRBV7-9, the J call TRBJ1-5, with 9 bases identical to TRBD1. The V gene end was trimmed by 5 bases and the J gene end by 2 bases; junction bases not matched to a gene: 7. The CDR3 loop spans 16 amino acids. Germline V lookup: CDR1 SEHNR, CDR2 FQNEAQ (reference sequence). The CDR3 sequence is CASSPGDRAGNQPQHF. The CDR3 bases are TGTGCCAGCAGCCCCGGGGACAGGGCTGGCAATCAGCCCCAGCATTTT. Full variable domain (missing parts from reference TRBV7-9 and TRBJ1-5): DTGVSQNPRHKITKRGQNVTFRCDPISEHNRLYWYRQTLGQGPEFLTYFQNEAQLEKSRLLSDRFSAERPKGSFSTLEIQRTEQGDSAMYLCASSPGDRAGNQPQHFGDGTRLSIL.

The CDR3 DNA follows: TGTGCCAGCAGCAACCGGGGGGGCGAAACTAATGAAAAACTGTTTTTT. Protein: CASSNRGGETNEKLFF. The chain recombines TRBV7-9 with TRBJ1-4, with D tentatively TRBD1 (6 bases). Trimming removed 5 bases at V and 1 base at J, with 14 bases between. Germline V lookup: CDR1 SEHNR, CDR2 FQNEAQ (reference sequence). The CDR3 is made up of 16 amino acids.

This clonotype was counted ten times or more. The DNA for the CDR3 is TGTGCCAGCAGTTACTCGATTGGGTCCTATGGCTACACCTTC. This encodes CASSYSIGSYGYTF. The J gene is TRBJ1-2, the V gene TRBV6-6; unclear D gene. The length of the CDR3 is 14 residues. V was clipped by 0 bases and J by 4 bases, with 9 bases between them. Germline CDR1 and CDR2: MNHNY and SVGAGI (reference sequence).

Only a few counts were recorded for this clonotype. The CDR3 spells CASSVDKWSSGANVLTF. The CDR3 DNA is TGTGCCAGCAGCGTAGACAAATGGTCCTCTGGGGCCAACGTCCTGACTTTC. The chain combines TRBV5-6 with TRBJ2-6; D is uncertain. The CDR3 has 17 amino acids. The V gene's germline CDR1 is SGHDT and CDR2 YYEEEE. Trimming pared 4 bases from V and 0 bases from J, leaving 14 bases between.

The gene calls are TRBV27 and TRBJ2-5; D could derive from TRBD1 or TRBD2 (6 bases each). Germline CDR1 reads MNHEY; CDR2 reads SMNVEV (reference sequence). The CDR3 is 16 residues long. Trimming left V 3 bases short and J 7 bases short, with 21 bases between. The CDR3 here is CASSFVGGRNGRTQYF. The DNA for the CDR3 is TGTGCCAGCAGTTTTGTCGGGGGCCGGAACGGTAGGACCCAGTACTTC.

This clonotype has ten or more counts. This chain uses TRBV7-2 with TRBJ2-3; maybe TRBD2 (6 bases). V dropped 4 bases and J dropped 0 bases, with 20 bases sitting between them. The CDR3 is 18 residues long. Germline V lookup: CDR1 SGHTA, CDR2 FQGNSA. CDR3 loop: CASSSLEEGDTSTDTQYF. CDR3 coding DNA: TGTGCCAGCAGCTCCTTGGAGGAGGGAGATACTAGCACAGATACGCAGTATTTT.

Many counts were recorded for this clonotype. V usage is TRBV13 and J usage is TRBJ2-7, with D perhaps assigned TRBD1 or TRBD2 (6 bases each). Looked up from germline, CDR1 is PRHDT and CDR2 is FYEKMQ (reference sequence). The V gene lost 6 bases and the J gene lost 0 bases, with 18 bases spanning the gap. The CDR3 covers 16 residues. This chain's CDR3 is CASSYPGRGRSYEQYF. The CDR3 DNA sequence: TGTGCCAGCAGTTACCCGGGACGGGGGCGCTCCTACGAGCAGTACTTC.

J is TRBJ2-1 and V is TRBV24-1; D remains unclear. Germline assignment: CDR1 KGHDR and CDR2 SFDVKD. There are 15 residues in the CDR3. The V end lost 7 bases, the J end lost 1 base, and 13 bases lay between the germline ends. CDR3 nucleotide sequence: TGTGCCACCAGGGTCGCCAAGGGATCCTACAATGAGCAGTTCTTC. It translates to CATRVAKGSYNEQFF.

This clonotype showed up many times. The chain is built from TRBV7-3 and TRBJ2-1; 14 positions agree with TRBD2. This CDR3 comprises 20 residues. CDR1 SGHTA and CDR2 FQGTGA come from the germline V gene. J was trimmed by 8 bases and V by 0 bases; bases with no gene match: 15. CDR3 protein: CASSLTMGLAGEGMGDEQFF. The CDR3, as DNA: TGTGCCAGCAGCTTAACCATGGGACTAGCGGGGGAGGGCATGGGAGATGAGCAGTTCTTC. Using reference TRBV7-3 and TRBJ2-1 for the parts outside the CDR3, the full variable domain is GAGVSQTPSNKVTEKGKYVELRCDPISGHTALYWYRQSLGQGPEFLIYFQGTGAADDSGLPNDRFFAVRPEGSVSTLKIQRTERGDSAVYLCASSLTMGLAGEGMGDEQFFGPGTRLTVL.

This clonotype was observed many times. The V gene is TRBV4-1, the J gene TRBJ2-2; D remains unclear. Germline assignment: CDR1 MGHRA and CDR2 YSYEKL. This CDR3 region has 14 residues. Trimming removed 4 bases from V and 7 bases from J, with 13 bases in between. The CDR3 DNA sequence: TGCGCCAGCAGCCCACCATACACGAACGGGGAGCTGTTTTTT. This sequence encodes CASSPPYTNGELFF.

This chain connects TRBV6-5 to TRBJ1-1; possible D gene TRBD1, 5 bases. The CDR3 extends over 14 amino acids. Trimming took off 5 bases at V and 6 bases at J, with 16 bases between the two ends. Germline lookup yields CDR1 MNHEY and CDR2 SVGAGI. CDR3 sequence reads: CASSHHGTGAEAFF. The CDR3 coding sequence is TGTGCCAGCAGTCACCATGGGACCGGCGCTGAAGCTTTCTTT.

This clonotype appeared a few times. The chain employs TRBV29-1 and TRBJ2-1; D is ambiguous. This CDR3 contains 14 residues. Trimming stripped 2 bases from V and 5 bases from J, with 13 bases between. Germline V gene sequence: CDR1 SQVTM, CDR2 ANQGSEA. The CDR3 sequence: CSVERHGGDNEQFF. In DNA form, the CDR3 reads TGCAGCGTTGAACGGCACGGTGGAGACAATGAGCAGTTCTTC.

This clonotype was observed a handful of times. V usage is TRBV6-2 or TRBV6-3 and J usage is TRBJ2-5, with D perhaps assigned TRBD1 or TRBD2 (5 bases each). Germline-derived CDR1 and CDR2 are MNHEY and SVGEGT. The V end lost 6 bases, the J end lost 4 bases, and 18 bases lay between the germline ends. The CDR3 runs to 15 residues. CDR3 amino acids: CASSTGTAFGETQYF. CDR3 bases: TGTGCCAGCAGCACCGGGACCGCCTTTGGAGAGACCCAGTACTTC.

Only a few counts were recorded for this clonotype. This chain joins TRBV7-6 and TRBJ2-3; 13 bases match TRBD2. Trimming took 5 bases from V and 5 from J; bases not matched to a gene: 7. There are 16 residues in the CDR3. The germline V gene encodes CDR1 SGHVS and CDR2 FNYEAQ. DNA of the CDR3: TGTGCCAGCAGCGGGGGGACTAGCGGGGCGGGAGATACGCAGTATTTT. This sequence encodes CASSGGTSGAGDTQYF.

The J gene is TRBJ1-5, the V gene TRBV3-1; D is unresolved. The V and J ends lost 1 base and 8 bases respectively, with 18 bases between them. Germline CDR1 is LGHDT and CDR2 is YNNKEL (reference sequence). This CDR3 is built from 16 residues. The CDR3 nucleotides are TGTGCCAGCAGCCAAGGGCGCGGCCCGGCGCAGGAGCCCCAGCATTTT. Its protein is CASSQGRGPAQEPQHF.

The genes are TRBV2 and TRBJ1-1; D may be TRBD1 (5 bases). Germline-derived CDR1 and CDR2 are SNHLY and FYNNEI. This CDR3 contains 12 residues. The V gene lost 6 bases and the J gene lost 9 bases, with 14 bases spanning the gap. CDR3 sequence reads: CASSTTASQAFF. The CDR3 region has the DNA TGTGCCAGCAGCACGACAGCAAGTCAAGCTTTCTTT.

This clonotype appeared a few times. The chain carries TRBV13 and TRBJ2-3, with 8 bases identical to TRBD1. Germline CDR1 PRHDT, CDR2 FYEKMQ (reference sequence). V lost 4 bases to trimming and J lost 2 bases; unmatched junction nucleotides: 5. The CDR3 runs 15 residues. The CDR3 sequence is CASSSKDRATDTQYF. The CDR3 nucleotides are TGTGCCAGCAGCTCTAAGGACAGGGCCACAGATACGCAGTATTTT.

This clonotype has only a few counts. This chain joins TRBV5-1 and TRBJ2-3; D is unclear. Trimming stripped 2 bases from V and 6 bases from J, with 7 bases between. Germline assignment: CDR1 SGHRS and CDR2 YFSETQ. This CDR3 is 12 amino acids long. The CDR3 nucleotides read TGCGCCAGCAGCTTCTATGGGGATACGCAGTATTTT. It encodes CASSFYGDTQYF.

The chain couples TRBV12-3 or TRBV12-4 to TRBJ2-7; 7 nucleotides agree with TRBD1. V was clipped by 8 bases and J by 3 bases; unmatched bases: 7. CDR3 length: 13 amino acids. CDR3 sequence (DNA): TGTGCCAGCGGCAAAGGGACAGTCTACGAGCAGTACTTC. It encodes CASGKGTVYEQYF.

The chain couples TRBV20-1 to TRBJ1-4, with unresolved D. The CDR3 is 14 residues long. V gave up 1 base and J gave up 8 bases, with 14 bases separating them. Germline V gives CDR1 DFQATT, CDR2 SNEGSKA (reference sequence). The CDR3 region is CSARGVGSGEKLFF. The CDR3 DNA is TGCAGTGCTAGAGGAGTGGGGAGTGGGGAAAAACTGTTTTTT.

This clonotype came up many times. V usage is TRBV20-1 and J usage is TRBJ1-1; tentative D call: TRBD1 (5 bases). The germline gives CDR1 DFQATT, CDR2 SNEGSKA (reference sequence). The CDR3 runs to 14 residues. The CDR3 DNA reads as TGCAGCTGCCCCGGGGGGACGTACTACACTGAAGCTTTCTTT. Its translation is CSCPGGTYYTEAFF.